One and the same sample provided the 27 T cell receptor beta chains below, sequenced in a study of T cell responses to AZD1222 COVID-19 vaccine. Sequenced by immunoSEQ multiplex PCR; TCRdb stores in-frame clones only, minus some. The sample consists of about 130,000 clones, about nine tenths of them appearing once. The sample consisted of peripheral blood, taken 28 days after the second AZD1222 dose. These receptors all come from an adult who received the AZD1222 COVID-19 vaccine.

The rearrangement joins TRBV25-1 to TRBJ1-3; D might be TRBD1 (6 bases). Germline lookup yields CDR1 MGHDK and CDR2 SYGVNS. This CDR3 comprises 16 residues. The V gene lost 1 base and the J gene lost 4 bases, with 14 bases spanning the gap. This CDR3 reads CASSESTQGPGNTIYF. CDR3 in DNA: TGTGCCAGCAGTGAATCAACGCAGGGGCCAGGAAACACCATATATTTT. Full variable domain (rest looked up from reference TRBV25-1 and TRBJ1-3): EADIYQTPRYLVIGTGKKITLECSQTMGHDKMYWYQQDPGMELHLIHYSYGVNSTEKGDLSSESTVSRIRTEHFPLTLESARPSHTSQYLCASSESTQGPGNTIYFGEGSWLTVV.

The V gene is TRBV19, the J gene TRBJ2-1, with TRBD2 matching over 9 bases. Trimming removed 6 bases from V and 4 bases from J; junction bases left unmatched: 10. Germline lookup yields CDR1 LNHDA and CDR2 SQIVND (reference sequence). CDR3 length equals 16 residues. This CDR3 is CASSLSGLAGYNEQFF. CDR3 nucleotide sequence: TGTGCCAGTAGCCTAAGCGGGCTAGCGGGGTACAATGAGCAGTTCTTC. The entire variable domain, with the rest obtained from reference TRBV19 and TRBJ2-1, is as follows: DGGITQSPKYLFRKEGQNVTLSCEQNLNHDAMYWYRQDPGQGLRLIYYSQIVNDFQKGDIAEGYSVSREKKESFPLTVTSAQKNPTAFYLCASSLSGLAGYNEQFFGPGTRLTVL.

This clone was found once. This rearrangement joins TRBV30 to TRBJ2-3, with D unresolved. This CDR3 has 14 amino acids. The germline gives CDR1 GTSNPN, CDR2 SVGIG (reference sequence). Trimming stripped 1 base from V and 4 bases from J, with 12 bases between. Written as DNA, the CDR3 is TGTGCCTGGAGTGGTTTGGGGTTGTCAGATACGCAGTATTTT. It codes for CAWSGLGLSDTQYF.

The chain links TRBV20-1 to TRBJ2-7; 10 bases are a match to TRBD2. Germline assignment: CDR1 DFQATT and CDR2 SNEGSKA (reference sequence). The CDR3 has 11 residues. CDR3 in DNA: TGCAGCACCGGGACTAGCGCCGAGCAGTACTTC. Its protein is CSTGTSAEQYF.

The V and J genes are TRBV7-9 and TRBJ1-2, with D uncertain. Germline lookup yields CDR1 SEHNR and CDR2 FQNEAQ (reference sequence). Trimming left V 1 base short and J 6 bases short, with 6 bases between. The CDR3 extends over 12 amino acids. The CDR3 region has the DNA TGTGCCAGCAGCTTAGTTCGTGATGGCTACACCTTC. It codes for CASSLVRDGYTF.

The genes are TRBV6-5 and TRBJ1-5; D not resolved. The length of the CDR3 is 15 residues. V lost 6 bases to trimming and J lost 0 bases, with 12 bases between them. Germline lookup yields CDR1 MNHEY and CDR2 SVGAGI. CDR3 protein: CASSPGHYSNQPQHF. The CDR3 bases are TGTGCCAGCAGCCCGGGTCACTATAGCAATCAGCCCCAGCATTTT.

The V call is TRBV3-1 (or the pseudogene TRBV3-2), the J call TRBJ2-2; no definite D call. The CDR3 covers 15 residues. Germline lookup yields CDR1 LGHDT and CDR2 YNNKEL (reference sequence). With 4 bases removed from V and 5 bases from J, the gap between germline ends came to 14 bases. In DNA form, the CDR3 reads TGTGCCAGCAGCCCCGAGCACGGATATACCGGGGAGCTGTTTTTT. Amino acids: CASSPEHGYTGELFF.

The chain combines TRBV19 with TRBJ1-5; D uncertain. The CDR3 is 16 amino acids. Deletions cut 0 bases from V and 7 bases from J, with 16 bases between. CDR1 is LNHDA and CDR2 is SQIVND in the germline V gene (reference sequence). CDR3: CASSIELGTWVQPQHF. CDR3 DNA: TGTGCCAGTAGTATAGAATTGGGCACCTGGGTCCAGCCCCAGCATTTT.

The chain links TRBV6-1 to TRBJ1-2; no clear D. The V end was cut by 2 bases, the J end by 1 base, with 5 bases between. Germline assignment: CDR1 MNHNS and CDR2 SASEGT. The CDR3 has 13 residues. The DNA of the CDR3 is TGTGCCAGCAGTGAACGGTATAACTATGGCTACACCTTC. The encoded protein is CASSERYNYGYTF.

A few counts support this clone. The chain employs TRBV7-3 and TRBJ2-2; 10 positions match TRBD2. The germline CDR1 and CDR2 sequences are SGHTA and FQGTGA. The CDR3 is made up of 16 amino acids. V was clipped by 5 bases and J by 4 bases; unmatched bases: 7. The CDR3 DNA reads TGTGCCAGCAGCCCGGCTAGCGGGAGCGGCACCGGGGAGCTGTTTTTT. Translated: CASSPASGSGTGELFF.

This clone has just one count. The rearrangement uses TRBV11-3 and TRBJ1-4; 9 bases agree with TRBD1. The CDR3 covers 15 residues. After removal of 5 bases from V and 5 bases from J, the junction contained 6 bases not matched to a gene. From germline, CDR1 is SGHNT and CDR2 YENEEA. CDR3 bases: TGTGCCAGCAGCCGGGCCGGGACAGGGAATGAAAAACTGTTTTTT. It yields the protein CASSRAGTGNEKLFF.

This chain's CDR3 is CASSPERSGNTIYF. The CDR3 DNA is TGTGCCAGCTCACCAGAACGGTCCGGAAACACCATATATTTT. This chain uses TRBV18 with TRBJ1-3; D remains unclear. This CDR3 spans 14 amino acids. Germline values: CDR1 KGHSH, CDR2 LQKENI. Trimming left V 2 bases short and J 4 bases short, with 9 bases between.

This clone was seen a few times. The rearrangement links TRBV24-1 to TRBJ2-1, with TRBD2 matching 10 bases. After removal of 4 bases from V and 3 bases from J, the junction contained 5 bases not matched to a gene. There are 16 residues in the CDR3. In germline, CDR1 is KGHDR, CDR2 SFDVKD. The CDR3 sequence is CATSDPGTSDYNEQFF. CDR3 nucleotide sequence: TGTGCCACCAGTGACCCCGGGACTAGCGACTACAATGAGCAGTTCTTC.

This chain links TRBV20-1 with TRBJ2-7; a weak D match, TRBD1 (5 bases). Germline V gene sequence: CDR1 DFQATT, CDR2 SNEGSKA (reference sequence). This CDR3 has 14 amino acids. With 3 bases removed from V and 3 bases from J, the gap between germline ends came to 15 bases. The CDR3 nucleotides read TGCAGTGCTAGTTTCACAGGAGTCAACTACGAGCAGTACTTC. It encodes CSASFTGVNYEQYF.

This sequence joins TRBV6-1 and TRBJ1-5; D not resolved. CDR3 length: 14 amino acids. Germline values: CDR1 MNHNS, CDR2 SASEGT. Deletions cut 5 bases from V and 0 bases from J, with 8 bases between. CDR3 sequence: CASSTSGSNQPQHF. The CDR3 DNA sequence: TGTGCCAGCAGTACTTCAGGTAGCAATCAGCCCCAGCATTTT.

J is TRBJ1-5 and V is TRBV4-3, with D possibly TRBD1 on 5 matching bases. Germline CDR1 is LGHNA and CDR2 is YSLEER. The germline V and J ends were trimmed by 1 base and 4 bases, with 11 bases remaining between them. The CDR3 is made up of 15 amino acids. CDR3 region: CASSQGQGGNQPQHF. CDR3 bases: TGCGCCAGCAGCCAAGGGCAGGGTGGAAATCAGCCCCAGCATTTT.

The V call is TRBV15, the J call TRBJ1-1, with a tentative D call TRBD1 (5 bases). The CDR3 extends over 14 amino acids. CDR1 and CDR2 from the germline V gene are LNHNV and YYDKDF (reference sequence). The V gene lost 0 bases and the J gene lost 5 bases, with 10 bases spanning the gap. CDR3 coding DNA: TGTGCCACCAGCAGAGATTTGGGACGGACTGAAGCTTTCTTT. Residues: CATSRDLGRTEAFF.

This clone was counted only a few times. The V gene is TRBV14, the J gene TRBJ2-2; D unclear. Looked up from germline, CDR1 is SGHDN and CDR2 is FVKESK. The CDR3 sequence is 12 residues long. Trimming took 3 bases from V and 6 from J, leaving 5 bases between them. DNA of the CDR3: TGTGCCAGCAGCCAGATAGCCGGGGAGCTGTTTTTT. Protein product: CASSQIAGELFF. The whole variable domain, filled in from reference TRBV14 and TRBJ2-2, reads EAGVTQFPSHSVIEKGQTVTLRCDPISGHDNLYWYRRVMGKEIKFLLHFVKESKQDESGMPNNRFLAERTGGTYSTLKVQPAELEDSGVYFCASSQIAGELFFGEGSRLTVL.

V is TRBV10-3 and J is TRBJ2-1; 11 bases are a match to TRBD2. Per germline, CDR1 ENHRY and CDR2 SYGVKD. The CDR3 extends over 15 amino acids. The V gene end was trimmed by 3 bases and the J gene end by 7 bases; junction bases not matched to a gene: 5. In DNA, the CDR3 is TGTGCCATCAGTGAAACTAGCGGGAGAGAGAATGAGCAGTTCTTC. Amino acid sequence: CAISETSGRENEQFF.

The J gene is TRBJ1-3, the V gene TRBV5-6; TRBD1 agrees at 11 bases. V was clipped by 4 bases and J by 3 bases; unmatched bases: 6. This CDR3 is 16 amino acids long. Germline V gene data show CDR1 as SGHDT and CDR2 as YYEEEE. The CDR3 sequence is CASSLGTGGNGNTIYF. CDR3 bases: TGTGCCAGCAGCCTAGGGACAGGGGGAAATGGAAACACCATATATTTT.

This clone was seen only a few times. The V call is TRBV7-2, the J call TRBJ2-7, with 9 nucleotides matching TRBD2. V was clipped by 2 bases and J by 3 bases; unmatched bases: 5. Germline lookup yields CDR1 SGHTA and CDR2 FQGNSA. CDR3 length: 15 amino acids. The CDR3 DNA follows: TGTGCCAGCAGCTTAAGTCTAGCGGGAAACTACGAGCAGTACTTC. This codes for CASSLSLAGNYEQYF.

This chain connects TRBV9 to TRBJ1-3; 7 positions match TRBD1. The V gene's germline CDR1 is SGDLS and CDR2 YYNGEE. CDR3 length: 14 amino acids. Unmatched junction bases numbered 5, after V lost 4 bases and J lost 4 bases. CDR3 DNA sequence: TGTGCCAGCAGCCGGACAGGACCGGGAAACACCATATATTTT. Its translation: CASSRTGPGNTIYF. The variable domain in full, with the rest retrieved from reference TRBV9 and TRBJ1-3, is DSGVTQTPKHLITATGQRVTLRCSPRSGDLSVYWYQQSLDQGLQFLIQYYNGEERAKGNILERFSAQQFPDLHSELNLSSLELGDSALYFCASSRTGPGNTIYFGEGSWLTVV.

CDR3 protein: CASRSWDRVGYGYTF. Here the CDR3 DNA reads TGTGCCAGTAGATCGTGGGACAGGGTCGGCTATGGCTACACCTTC. The chain uses TRBV19 and TRBJ1-2, with TRBD1 identical over 9 bases. This CDR3 region has 15 residues. Germline trimming cut 6 bases from V and 4 bases from J; bases unmatched to any gene: 9. Germline V CDR1 and CDR2: LNHDA, SQIVND (reference sequence).

The chain carries TRBV7-2 and TRBJ2-7; no clear D. Trimming took off 4 bases at V and 3 bases at J, with 4 bases between the two ends. In germline, CDR1 is SGHTA, CDR2 FQGNSA. This CDR3 comprises 11 residues. The CDR3 sequence: CASSSIYEQYF. As DNA, the CDR3 is TGTGCCAGCAGCTCCATCTACGAGCAGTACTTC.

This chain links TRBV4-3 with TRBJ2-3, with D tentatively TRBD2 (5 bases). This CDR3 is built from 14 residues. Between the trimmed V and J ends, which lost 1 base and 2 bases, there was a span of 7 bases. Germline V lookup: CDR1 LGHNA, CDR2 YSLEER. The CDR3 protein is CASSQAEATDTQYF. DNA for the CDR3: TGCGCCAGCAGCCAAGCGGAGGCCACAGATACGCAGTATTTT.

This chain connects TRBV9 to TRBJ1-4; 10 bases match TRBD1. The junction had 8 bases not matched to a gene; V was cut back by 4 bases and J by 8 bases. Germline values: CDR1 SGDLS, CDR2 YYNGEE. The CDR3 loop spans 15 amino acids. CDR3 coding DNA: TGTGCCAGCAGCTTTAGCGGGGGACAGGGGGAAAAACTGTTTTTT. It translates to CASSFSGGQGEKLFF.

The J gene is TRBJ1-2, the V gene TRBV7-9; TRBD1 matches at 10 bases. CDR1 SEHNR and CDR2 FQNEAQ come from the germline V gene (reference sequence). This CDR3 is 16 amino acids long. The trim removed 7 bases at V and 8 bases at J, leaving 16 bases unmatched. The DNA of the CDR3 is TGTGCCAGCACCCCCCCGGGGACAGGGGCCCAAGGGGGCTACACCTTC. Its translation: CASTPPGTGAQGGYTF.